This record concerns one TCR beta chain sequence. The repertoire was sequenced with immunoSEQ multiplex PCR; TCRdb's copy has only in-frame clones and lacks some. The sample has some 100,000 clones, less than 85% seen once. The sample comes from a study of blood T cell repertoires in COVID-19. The overall study: From T cells, B-cell-depleted T cells, or PBMCs came the material, which was cDNA or gDNA.

Germline lookup yields CDR1 MNHNS and CDR2 SASEGT. Trimming left V 4 bases short and J 1 base short, with 13 bases between. This CDR3 spans 16 amino acids. Material: peripheral blood. This receptor was identified in a woman in her 70s with active or convalescent COVID-19. V usage is TRBV6-1 and J usage is TRBJ1-4; maybe TRBD1 (5 bases). As DNA, the CDR3 is TGTGCCAGCAGTGGGGGGGATGGGAGAACTAATGAAAAACTGTTTTTT. This sequence encodes CASSGGDGRTNEKLFF.